Presented here are 21 T cell receptor beta chains from one specimen sequenced in a study of regulatory T cells in long-lasting Graves disease. Sequencing libraries for TCR beta were prepared with iRepertoire HTBI primers and Arm-PCR of CDR3 regions. A single record per CDR3 protein comes from TCRdb applying MiXCR to the multiplex PCR reads. The sample carries about 470,000 distinct CDR3 sequences, about 22% recorded once. The sample's time point: persistent/refractory GD, antithyroid drugs over 5 years with positive TRAb. The TCR library used RNA extracted from PBMCs. The sequencing used peripheral blood mononuclear cells (PBMCs), collected when the disease was refractory, from a patient treated with antithyroid drugs. Source of these receptors: a female donor with Graves disease.

This clonotype was seen only a few times. The rearrangement joins TRBV4-3 to TRBJ2-2, with D possibly being TRBD1 or TRBD2 (6 bases each). V was cut by 5 bases and J by 5 bases, with 15 bases left in between. The CDR3 runs to 15 residues. Germline lookup yields CDR1 LGHNA and CDR2 YSLEER. The CDR3 DNA sequence: TGCGCCAGCAGCGGAGGGGGTCTCGGGACCGGGGAGCTGTTTTTT. It is translated as CASSGGGLGTGELFF.

This clonotype was picked up many times. The CDR3 nucleotides are TGTGCCAGCAGTTTTAGGAGCGGGGCACGGGAGACCCAGTACTTC. Its translation: CASSFRSGARETQYF. The chain links TRBV28 to TRBJ2-5; TRBD2 aligns across 7 bases. J gave up 5 bases and V 3 bases, and 9 bases lay outside the gene matches. The CDR3 contains 15 residues. Germline V lookup: CDR1 MDHEN, CDR2 SYDVKM.

The chain employs TRBV6-1 and TRBJ1-2, with 8 bases matching TRBD1. Germline assignment: CDR1 MNHNS and CDR2 SASEGT. CDR3 size: 13 residues. The V gene end was trimmed by 6 bases and the J gene end by 7 bases; junction bases not matched to a gene: 7. The CDR3 nucleotides are TGTGCCAGCAGAAGGACAGGGTCGTCTGGCTACACCTTC. Translating it yields CASRRTGSSGYTF.

The sample holds many counts of this clonotype. The chain joins TRBV20-1 to TRBJ2-7; 8 bases are a match to TRBD2. CDR1 and CDR2 from the germline V gene are DFQATT and SNEGSKA (reference sequence). The CDR3 contains 14 residues. V lost 5 bases to trimming and J lost 0 bases; unmatched junction nucleotides: 6. CDR3 nucleotides: TGCAGTGCTCCTCGGAGCGGGGGCTCCTACGAGCAGTACTTC. As protein: CSAPRSGGSYEQYF.

This clonotype was seen at least ten times. The chain links TRBV7-2 to TRBJ2-2; 7 bases align to TRBD2. The length of the CDR3 is 16 residues. Germline CDR1 and CDR2: SGHTA and FQGNSA. V shed 1 base and J 7 bases; nucleotides not matched to a gene: 9. The CDR3 loop is CASSLVRGGSDGELFF. The CDR3 DNA reads TGTGCCAGCAGCTTAGTGCGTGGCGGGAGCGACGGGGAGCTGTTTTTT.

The sample holds a few counts of this clonotype. The chain recombines TRBV4-3 with TRBJ2-2; D might be TRBD2 (6 bases). Germline assignment: CDR1 LGHNA and CDR2 YSLEER. V was shortened by 0 bases and J by 0 bases, with 8 bases between the two germline ends. The CDR3 runs to 16 residues. This CDR3 reads CASSQESGSNTGELFF. For the CDR3, the DNA is TGCGCCAGCAGCCAAGAGAGCGGGTCGAACACCGGGGAGCTGTTTTTT.

Regarding this clonotype: A junction end diverges from the germline sequence, so it may reflect a read error. The V and J genes are TRBV28 and TRBJ1-3; a possible D gene is TRBD1 (5 bases). Germline V lookup: CDR1 MDHEN, CDR2 SYDVKM. CDR3 length: 14 residues. The CDR3 coding sequence is TGTGCCAGCAGCAGACAGAGCTCTGGAGACACCATATATTTT. This sequence encodes CASSRQSSGDTIYF.

This clonotype was seen repeatedly, ten times or more. The chain has TRBV29-1 and TRBJ2-7, with TRBD2 identical over 7 bases. The CDR3 contains 13 residues. V lost 0 bases, J lost 3 bases, and 2 bases stayed unmatched. Germline lookup yields CDR1 SQVTM and CDR2 ANQGSEA. The CDR3 reads CSVEDSGHYEQYF. Written as DNA, the CDR3 is TGCAGCGTTGAAGATAGCGGGCACTACGAGCAGTACTTC.

The table lists this clonotype with many counts. The chain uses TRBV12-3 or TRBV12-4 and TRBJ1-2; D remains ambiguous. V was clipped by 5 bases and J by 6 bases, with 16 bases between them. This CDR3 region has 14 residues. The CDR3: CASSPTDLMDGYTF. The CDR3 nucleotides read TGTGCCAGCAGTCCAACGGACCTCATGGATGGCTACACCTTC.

Only a few counts were recorded for this clonotype. The chain employs TRBV7-9 and TRBJ2-5; 13 bases are shared with TRBD2. Per the germline V gene, CDR1 is SEHNR and CDR2 is FQNEAQ (reference sequence). The CDR3 totals 18 residues. The V segment lost 5 bases and the J segment 3 bases; nucleotides outside the gene matches: 12. The CDR3 region has the DNA TGTGCCAGCAGCCCTAGACTAGCGGGAGGTTTGTCGGAAGAGACCCAGTACTTC. Protein: CASSPRLAGGLSEETQYF.

This clonotype was counted at least ten times. The genes are TRBV5-1 and TRBJ1-1, with D unresolved. Germline V gives CDR1 SGHRS, CDR2 YFSETQ. Trimming stripped 2 bases from V and 0 bases from J, with 14 bases between. The CDR3 consists of 16 residues. The CDR3: CASSFSRTVMNTEAFF. DNA of the CDR3: TGCGCCAGCAGCTTTTCAAGGACGGTCATGAACACTGAAGCTTTCTTT.

This clonotype has a count of ten or more. This chain joins TRBV12-3 or TRBV12-4 and TRBJ2-7; D is ambiguous. The CDR3 sequence is 12 residues long. V was shortened by 1 base and J by 11 bases, with 12 bases between the two germline ends. The CDR3 loop reads CASSLVPPWKYF. For the CDR3, the DNA is TGTGCCAGCAGTTTAGTGCCCCCGTGGAAGTACTTC.

The J gene is TRBJ2-3, the V gene TRBV28; a possible D gene is TRBD2 (5 bases). Germline assignment: CDR1 MDHEN and CDR2 SYDVKM. The CDR3 runs to 15 residues. Trimming pared 6 bases from V and 4 bases from J, leaving 17 bases between. For the CDR3, the DNA is TGTGCCAGCAGCCACTATAATACGGGATCAGATACGCAGTATTTT. This codes for CASSHYNTGSDTQYF.

In this sample, this clonotype turned up a few times. The chain has TRBV20-1 and TRBJ2-7, with D possibly TRBD2 on 5 matching bases. Germline V gene lookup returns CDR1 DFQATT and CDR2 SNEGSKA (reference sequence). The CDR3 extends over 15 amino acids. Trimming cost V 2 bases and J 1 base, with 15 bases left between them. Here the CDR3 reads CSARSSGDPSYEQYF. In DNA, the CDR3 is TGCAGTGCTAGAAGTTCCGGGGATCCATCCTACGAGCAGTACTTC.

This clonotype has ten or more counts. The CDR3 DNA reads TGTGCCACCAGTGATGCCTCGGGACAGGAAAACATTCAGTACTTC. Its translation is CATSDASGQENIQYF. The V gene is TRBV24-1, the J gene TRBJ2-4; 8 positions agree with TRBD1. The CDR3 loop spans 15 amino acids. CDR1 KGHDR and CDR2 SFDVKD come from the germline V gene. Unmatched junction bases numbered 5, after V lost 3 bases and J lost 5 bases.

This clonotype was detected only a few times. This chain links TRBV7-3 with TRBJ2-7; maybe TRBD1 (6 bases). Germline CDR1 is SGHTA and CDR2 is FQGTGA. The CDR3 totals 14 residues. Trimming removed 5 bases at V and 0 bases at J, with 11 bases between. The CDR3: CASSPDRYSYEQYF. CDR3 sequence (DNA): TGTGCCAGCAGCCCGGACAGATACTCCTACGAGCAGTACTTC.

This clonotype has at least ten counts. The chain uses TRBV29-1 and TRBJ2-5; 12 bases line up with TRBD1. The CDR3 has 15 residues. The junction had 11 bases not matched to a gene; V was cut back by 7 bases and J by 5 bases. Germline loops: CDR1 SQVTM, CDR2 ANQGSEA. CDR3 in amino acids: CSAKTGQGAVETQYF. The DNA of the CDR3 is TGCAGCGCAAAAACGGGACAGGGGGCAGTGGAGACCCAGTACTTC.

This clonotype occurred a few times. V and J are TRBV12-3 or TRBV12-4 and TRBJ2-1; 7 bases fit TRBD1. CDR3 size: 15 residues. Trimming took 0 bases from V and 2 from J; bases not matched to a gene: 1. CDR3: CASSLADRPYNEQFF. CDR3 bases: TGTGCCAGCAGTTTAGCGGACAGGCCCTACAATGAGCAGTTCTTC.

This clonotype was counted ten times or more. V usage is TRBV12-3 or TRBV12-4 and J usage is TRBJ1-5; possible D gene TRBD1, 5 bases. The length of the CDR3 is 14 residues. V was pared by 3 bases and J by 7 bases, with 13 bases between. In nucleotides, the CDR3 is TGTGCCAGCAGTTTCTTGCAGGGACGCCAGCCCCAGCATTTT. It translates to CASSFLQGRQPQHF.

V is TRBV14 and J is TRBJ1-1; D gene ambiguous. Trimming cost V 1 base and J 2 bases, with 20 bases left between them. The germline gives CDR1 SGHDN, CDR2 FVKESK. The CDR3 contains 18 residues. The CDR3 protein is CASSQGPHRTGKNTEAFF. CDR3 coding DNA: TGTGCCAGCAGCCAAGGTCCCCATCGCACGGGGAAAAACACTGAAGCTTTCTTT. Together with reference TRBV14 and TRBJ1-1, the CDR3 gives the full variable domain: EAGVTQFPSHSVIEKGQTVTLRCDPISGHDNLYWYRRVMGKEIKFLLHFVKESKQDESGMPNNRFLAERTGGTYSTLKVQPAELEDSGVYFCASSQGPHRTGKNTEAFFGQGTRLTVV.

This clonotype has a count of ten or more. The chain joins TRBV6-5 to TRBJ1-2; D remains ambiguous. This CDR3 spans 15 amino acids. Trimming pared 0 bases from V and 5 bases from J, leaving 13 bases between. The germline V gene has CDR1 MNHEY and CDR2 SVGAGI. DNA of the CDR3: TGTGCCAGCAGTTACTCCGCGGGAGTAGGGTATGGCTACACCTTC. This sequence encodes CASSYSAGVGYGYTF.